The T cell receptor (beta chain) described here comes from a study of blood T cell repertoires in COVID-19. Looking at the study overall: COVID-19 samples from acute and convalescent phases originated in the United States, Italy and Spain. PBMCs, B-cell-depleted T cells, or T cells were the source of the cDNA or gDNA that made up the material.

From germline, CDR1 is MGHRA and CDR2 YSYEKL. The CDR3 extends over 16 amino acids. TCRdb's copy holds only in-frame clones and misses some; the assay was immunoSEQ multiplex PCR. The sample shows under 450,000 clones, around nine tenths of them seen only once. As to this clone: Germline and junction disagree at one end, which may indicate a read error.

V is TRBV4-1 and J is TRBJ2-4, with 11 bases identical to TRBD2. This clonotype originated in an older woman with COVID-19, enrolled during active disease. The material sequenced was peripheral blood. CDR3 DNA sequence: TGCGCCAGCAGTCAAGCGCCGGGACTAGCGGCGGACATTCAGTACTTC. As protein: CASSQAPGLAADIQYF.